This T cell receptor (beta chain) is drawn from a study of shared clonotypes between healthy human individuals. V lost 3 bases to trimming and J lost 3 bases, with 18 bases between them. This CDR3 is built from 16 residues. The germline V gene has CDR1 KGHSH and CDR2 LQKENI. Profiled with immunoSEQ multiplex PCR; TCRdb holds only in-frame clones, not every one. The table records about 2.4 million clones, approximately 93% of them present only once. The sequenced material came from naive CD4+ T cells from PBMCs. The subset was: CD45RA+ positively selected. The TCR originated in a man between 18 and 35 years old in good health. Some clones in this sample may be carry-over from other donors' samples. This rearrangement joins TRBV18 to TRBJ2-7; the D call may be TRBD1 or TRBD2 (6 bases each). CDR3 bases: TGTGCCAGCTCACCGGCGAGCGGAGGGGGGAACTACGAGCAGTACTTC. Its translation is CASSPASGGGNYEQYF.